The 6 T cell receptor beta chains listed next were all sequenced from one sample in a study of molecular identifiers for immune sequencing clone quantification. TCRdb redid the calling of the PCR reads with MiXCR, one entry per CDR3 protein. The table includes under 600,000 distinct CDR3 sequences, about 25% detected once. Sample: naive CD8+ T cells from blood, with Jurkat cell RNA spiked in. Subset specified: FACS-sorted CD8+CD4-CCR7+CD45RA+ naive T cells. The receptors stem from a human donor in good health. Some libraries in this study had Jurkat cell RNA spiked in.

The J gene is TRBJ2-3, the V gene TRBV20-1; D is undetermined. Trimming removed 0 bases from V and 6 bases from J, with 19 bases in between. The CDR3 is made up of 16 amino acids. Germline-derived CDR1 and CDR2 are DFQATT and SNEGSKA (reference sequence). The DNA of the CDR3 is TGCAGTGCTAGAGATTCCAAGGGCCGACCGTTGGATACGCAGTATTTT. This codes for CSARDSKGRPLDTQYF.

The CDR3 region is CASSSGTGPGNTIYF. The DNA of the CDR3 is TGTGCCAGCAGCTCGGGGACAGGGCCTGGAAACACCATATATTTT. This chain uses TRBV5-6 with TRBJ1-3; 9 bases align to TRBD1. V lost 3 bases to trimming and J lost 2 bases; unmatched junction nucleotides: 3. The V gene's germline CDR1 is SGHDT and CDR2 YYEEEE. There are 15 residues in the CDR3. Looking up the rest from reference TRBV5-6 and TRBJ1-3 gives the full variable domain: DAGVTQSPTHLIKTRGQQVTLRCSPKSGHDTVSWYQQALGQGPQFIFQYYEEEERQRGNFPDRFSGHQFPNYSSELNVNALLLGDSALYLCASSSGTGPGNTIYFGEGSWLTVV.

This clonotype was picked up many times. The J gene is TRBJ1-4, the V gene TRBV12-5; D gene unclear. CDR1 LGHNT and CDR2 FRNRAP come from the germline V gene. Trimming took off 1 base at V and 5 bases at J, with 8 bases between the two ends. The CDR3 has 14 residues. This chain's CDR3 is CASGLGGGNEKLFF. CDR3 DNA: TGTGCTAGTGGTTTGGGAGGCGGAAATGAAAAACTGTTTTTT.

This clonotype was observed at least ten times. The gene calls are TRBV29-1 and TRBJ2-7; tentative D call: TRBD2 (6 bases). Trimming stripped 6 bases from V and 3 bases from J, with 15 bases between. Germline V gene sequence: CDR1 SQVTM, CDR2 ANQGSEA. The CDR3 sequence is 13 residues long. The CDR3 DNA follows: TGCAGCGTAGCAATGGGGGGAGGCTACGAGCAGTACTTC. Translated, it gives CSVAMGGGYEQYF.

Ten or more counts support this clonotype. V and J are TRBV28 and TRBJ2-5; 7 nucleotides agree with TRBD2. J gave up 3 bases and V 4 bases, and 11 bases lay outside the gene matches. The CDR3 covers 16 residues. Germline V gene lookup returns CDR1 MDHEN and CDR2 SYDVKM. Here the CDR3 DNA reads TGTGCCAGCAGTTCCCCTCGAACTAGCGCCAAAGAGACCCAGTACTTC. The encoded protein is CASSSPRTSAKETQYF.

V gene TRBV25-1 combines with J gene TRBJ2-3, with 7 bases lining up with TRBD2. The V and J ends lost 2 bases and 4 bases, in that order; junction bases with no gene match: 9. The CDR3 sequence is 16 residues long. Germline assignment: CDR1 MGHDK and CDR2 SYGVNS. As DNA, the CDR3 is TGTGCCAGCAGTGAAAGGGGTAGTGCGGGGGCAGATACGCAGTATTTT. Translated, it gives CASSERGSAGADTQYF. Based on the CDR3 plus reference TRBV25-1 and TRBJ2-3, the full variable domain is EADIYQTPRYLVIGTGKKITLECSQTMGHDKMYWYQQDPGMELHLIHYSYGVNSTEKGDLSSESTVSRIRTEHFPLTLESARPSHTSQYLCASSERGSAGADTQYFGPGTRLTVL.